This T cell receptor (beta chain) was recovered during a study of a mutant IDH1 vaccine in newly diagnosed glioma. Overall study: Vaccines were begun 4-6 weeks after radiotherapy alone, or with temozolomide cycles.

Time point of the sample: week 47, end of study. Each dose delivered 300 ug of mutant IDH1 20-mer peptide subcutaneously with imiquimod. Donor diagnoses consisted of new WHO grade 3 or 4 IDH1-mutant, ATRX-lost astrocytomas. This clone appeared once. Antigen unknown. Germline V gene data show CDR1 as SGHDT and CDR2 as YYEEEE. V shed 1 base and J 6 bases; nucleotides not matched to a gene: 8. The CDR3 is made up of 15 amino acids. Sequenced by immunoSEQ multiplex PCR; TCRdb stores in-frame clones only, minus some. Seen here are tens of thousands of clones, about 80% observed once, and the top ten hold roughly 3.8%.

This receptor was identified in a man in his forties with glioma. Some clones in this sample may be carry-over from other donors' samples. This specimen consisted of PBMCs, obtained from a glioma patient whose treatment included an IDH1 peptide vaccine. The J gene is TRBJ2-7, the V gene TRBV5-6; TRBD1 agrees at 9 bases. CDR3 sequence (DNA): TGTGCCAGCAGCTTGTGGGACAGGGATGTCGGCGAGCAGTACTTC. This encodes CASSLWDRDVGEQYF.